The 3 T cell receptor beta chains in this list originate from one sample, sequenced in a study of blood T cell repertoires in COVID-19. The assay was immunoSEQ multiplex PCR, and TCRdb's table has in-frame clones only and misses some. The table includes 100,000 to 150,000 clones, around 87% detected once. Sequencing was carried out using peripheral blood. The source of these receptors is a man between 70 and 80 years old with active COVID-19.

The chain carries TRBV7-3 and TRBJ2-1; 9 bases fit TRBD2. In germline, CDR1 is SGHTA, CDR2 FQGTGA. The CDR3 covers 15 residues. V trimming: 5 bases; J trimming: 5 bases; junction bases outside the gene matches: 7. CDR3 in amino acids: CASSISGSSHNEQFF. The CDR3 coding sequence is TGTGCCAGCAGCATTAGCGGGAGTTCCCACAATGAGCAGTTCTTC.

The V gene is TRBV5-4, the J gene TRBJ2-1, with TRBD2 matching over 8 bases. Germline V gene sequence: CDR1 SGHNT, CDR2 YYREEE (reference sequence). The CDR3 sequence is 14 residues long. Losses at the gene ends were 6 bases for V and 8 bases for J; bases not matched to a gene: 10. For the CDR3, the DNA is TGTGCCAGCATCCCTTCGGGAGGGCCTTATGAGCAGTTCTTC. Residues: CASIPSGGPYEQFF. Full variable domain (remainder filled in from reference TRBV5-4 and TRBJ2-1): ETGVTQSPTHLIKTRGQQVTLRCSSQSGHNTVSWYQQALGQGPQFIFQYYREEENGRGNFPPRFSGLQFPNYSSELNVNALELDDSALYLCASIPSGGPYEQFFGPGTRLTVL.

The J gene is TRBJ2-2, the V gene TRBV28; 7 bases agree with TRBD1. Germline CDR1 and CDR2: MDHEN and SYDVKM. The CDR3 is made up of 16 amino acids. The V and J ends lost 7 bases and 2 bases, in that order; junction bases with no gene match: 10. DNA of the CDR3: TGTGCCAGCAAATACCCCGGGACAGCCAACACCGGGGAGCTGTTTTTT. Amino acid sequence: CASKYPGTANTGELFF.